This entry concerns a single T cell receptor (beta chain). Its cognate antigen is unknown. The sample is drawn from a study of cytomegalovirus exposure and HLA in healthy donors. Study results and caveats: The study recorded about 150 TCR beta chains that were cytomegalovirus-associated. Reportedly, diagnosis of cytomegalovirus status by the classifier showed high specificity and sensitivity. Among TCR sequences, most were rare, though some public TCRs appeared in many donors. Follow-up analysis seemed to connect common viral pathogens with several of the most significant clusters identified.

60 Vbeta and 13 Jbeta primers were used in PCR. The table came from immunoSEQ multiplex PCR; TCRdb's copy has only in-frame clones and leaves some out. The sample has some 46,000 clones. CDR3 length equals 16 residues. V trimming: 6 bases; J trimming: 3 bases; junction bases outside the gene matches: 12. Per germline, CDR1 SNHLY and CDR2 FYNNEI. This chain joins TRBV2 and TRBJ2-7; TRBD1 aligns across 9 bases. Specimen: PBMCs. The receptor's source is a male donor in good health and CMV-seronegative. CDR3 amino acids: CASRDPGTGFGYEQYF. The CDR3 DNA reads TGTGCCAGCAGGGATCCCGGGACAGGGTTTGGCTACGAGCAGTACTTC. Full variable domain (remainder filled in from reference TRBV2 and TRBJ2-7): EPEVTQTPSHQVTQMGQEVILRCVPISNHLYFYWYRQILGQKVEFLVSFYNNEISEKSEIFDDQFSVERPDGSNFTLKIRSTKLEDSAMYFCASRDPGTGFGYEQYFGPGTRLTVT.